This T cell receptor (beta chain) was captured in a study of long-term antiretroviral therapy in people with HIV. Trimming cost V 5 bases and J 11 bases, with 24 bases left between them. Germline V lookup: CDR1 SGHTA, CDR2 FQGTGA. This CDR3 has 15 residues. Run at survey level, the immunoSEQ assay was version v3.0. Sequencing used immunoSEQ multiplex PCR; TCRdb keeps in-frame clones, though not all of them. The sample records about 17,000 clones, about four fifths being singletons. The TCR originated in a man younger than 45 with HIV. The sequences come from unsorted PBMCs, collected at the start of antiretroviral therapy. The V and J genes are TRBV7-3 and TRBJ1-2; no clear D gene. The CDR3 loop is CASSMGLGSEGAYTF. The CDR3 DNA is TGTGCCAGCAGCATGGGCCTCGGATCAGAAGGTGCGTACACCTTC.